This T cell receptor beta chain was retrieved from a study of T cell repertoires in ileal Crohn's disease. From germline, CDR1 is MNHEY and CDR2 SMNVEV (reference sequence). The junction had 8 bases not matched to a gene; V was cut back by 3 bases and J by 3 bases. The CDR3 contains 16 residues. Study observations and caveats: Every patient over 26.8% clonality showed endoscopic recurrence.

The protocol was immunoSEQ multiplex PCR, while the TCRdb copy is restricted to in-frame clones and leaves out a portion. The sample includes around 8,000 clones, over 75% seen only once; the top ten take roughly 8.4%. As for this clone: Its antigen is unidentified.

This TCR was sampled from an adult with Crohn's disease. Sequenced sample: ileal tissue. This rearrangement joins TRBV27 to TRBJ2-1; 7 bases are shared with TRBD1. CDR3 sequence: CASSFNRGPDYNEQFF. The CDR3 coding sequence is TGTGCCAGCAGTTTCAACAGGGGTCCAGACTACAATGAGCAGTTCTTC.